Listed below are T cell receptor beta chains from one sample, sequenced in a study of regulatory T cells in long-lasting Graves disease. TCRdb ran MiXCR on the multiplex PCR reads and lists one entry per CDR3 protein. The data hold around 400,000 distinct CDR3 sequences, with 15% observed a single time. These data are also associated with another study on T cells in Graves' hyperthyroidism and ophthalmopathy.

This material consisted of peripheral blood mononuclear cells (PBMCs), taken at new diagnosis, from a patient treated with antithyroid drugs. The source of these receptors is a woman aged 40 to 50 with Graves disease. The CDR3 runs from the conserved cysteine through the conserved F or W. D genes are given only for firm matches. Clone size is shown for a subset of rows, as once, few, many or a class of expanded clone.

>many|TRBV29-1|TRBD2|TRBJ2-5
CSVEGLAGVGETQYF
TGCAGCGTTGAGGGACTAGCGGGAGTGGGAGAGACCCAGTACTTC
>many|TRBV7-9|NA|TRBJ2-7
CASSGINRQAAEEQYF
TGTGCCAGCAGCGGTATTAACCGACAGGCAGCAGAGGAGCAGTACTTC
>NA|TRBV7-7|TRBD1|TRBJ2-1
CASSLGGGQGARQFF
TGTGCTAGCAGCTTAGGAGGGGGACAGGGGGCAAGGCAGTTCTTC
>NA|TRBV14|NA|TRBJ1-1
CASSQAYGGTEAFF
TGTGCCAGCAGCCAAGCATACGGGGGCACTGAAGCTTTCTTT
>many|TRBV20-1|TRBD2|TRBJ2-7
CSGTPGTSGKSSYEQYF
TGCAGTGGCACCCCCGGGACTAGCGGGAAAAGCTCCTACGAGCAGTACTTC
>many|TRBV24-1|TRBD2|TRBJ2-2
CATSDGTSVVELFF
TGTGCCACCAGTGATGGGACTAGCGTAGTGGAGCTGTTTTTT
>many|TRBV28|NA|TRBJ2-5
CASSSRAKPREPPGEETQYF
TGTGCCAGCAGCTCCCGGGCGAAGCCTCGGGAGCCCCCGGGTGAGGAGACCCAGTACTTC
>many|TRBV20-1|TRBD2|TRBJ2-5
CSAALAGVRETQYF
TGCAGTGCCGCCCTAGCGGGAGTACGGGAGACCCAGTACTTC
>many|TRBV12-3/TRBV12-4|TRBD1|TRBJ1-1
CASSLGTGGVRAFF
TGTGCCAGCAGTTTAGGTACAGGGGGTGTGAGGGCTTTCTTT
>NA|TRBV7-9|NA|TRBJ2-1
CASGPLDEQFF
TGTGCCAGCGGACCTTTGGATGAGCAGTTCTTC
>many|TRBV4-3|TRBD1|TRBJ2-7
CASSQTPGQGYEQYF
TGCGCCAGCAGCCAAACTCCCGGACAGGGGTACGAGCAGTACTTC
>many|TRBV28|NA|TRBJ2-7
CASSLGLGWEQYF
TGTGCCAGCAGTTTGGGACTGGGGTGGGAGCAGTACTTC
>many|TRBV28|TRBD2|TRBJ2-2
CASTGTSGTGELFF
TGTGCCAGCACCGGGACTAGCGGAACCGGGGAGCTGTTTTTT
>NA|TRBV29-1|TRBD1|TRBJ1-5
CSVGGGGGGNQPQHF
TGCAGCGTTGGAGGGGGCGGGGGTGGCAATCAGCCCCAGCATTTT
>NA|TRBV29-1|NA|TRBJ2-3
CSVEDRALDTQYF
TGCAGCGTTGAAGACCGCGCCCTCGATACGCAGTATTTT
>many|TRBV11-3|TRBD2|TRBJ2-1
CASSLEGTSYNEQFF
TGTGCCAGCAGCTTAGAAGGGACTAGCTACAATGAGCAGTTCTTC
>many|TRBV2|TRBD1|TRBJ1-4
CASSDGTGNEKLFF
TGTGCCAGCAGTGACGGGACAGGGAATGAAAAACTGTTTTTT
>many|TRBV27|NA|TRBJ2-7
CASSSWDHVYEQYF
TGTGCCAGCAGTTCTTGGGATCACGTCTACGAGCAGTACTTC
>many|TRBV27|NA|TRBJ2-3
CASSLSGGDTDTQYF
TGTGCCAGCAGTTTATCAGGGGGAGACACAGATACGCAGTATTTT
>many|TRBV5-1|NA|TRBJ1-1
CASSLASGSNTEAFF
TGCGCCAGCAGCTTGGCATCCGGGAGTAACACTGAAGCTTTCTTT
>NA|TRBV2|NA|TRBJ2-1
CASRVGRISYNEQFF
TGTGCCAGCAGGGTCGGACGGATCTCCTACAATGAGCAGTTCTTC
>few|TRBV6-2/TRBV6-3|NA|TRBJ2-7
CASSYLRDKLWAYEQYF
TGTGCCAGCAGTTACCTCCGGGACAAACTATGGGCCTACGAGCAGTACTTC
>few|TRBV10-3|TRBD2|TRBJ2-3
CAISDPGLAGRLENTQYF
TGTGCCATCAGTGACCCGGGACTAGCGGGGCGCCTGGAGAATACGCAGTATTTT
>NA|TRBV20-1|TRBD2|TRBJ2-1
CSARGLAGDNEQFF
TGCAGTGCTAGAGGACTAGCGGGGGACAATGAGCAGTTCTTC
>many|TRBV2|TRBD1|TRBJ2-1
CASSRTGAHEQFF
TGTGCCAGCAGTCGGACAGGGGCCCATGAGCAGTTCTTC
>few|TRBV7-9|TRBD1|TRBJ2-7
CASSSPSEAGGKYEQYF
TGTGCCAGCAGCTCTCCTAGCGAGGCAGGGGGCAAGTACGAGCAGTACTTC
>NA|TRBV28|NA|TRBJ2-7
CASSYPVTYEQYF
TGTGCCAGCAGTTATCCAGTAACCTACGAGCAGTACTTC
>many|TRBV30|TRBD1|TRBJ2-1
CAWSPGTESYNEQFF
TGTGCCTGGAGTCCCGGGACAGAATCCTACAATGAGCAGTTCTTC
>many|TRBV20-1|TRBD2|TRBJ2-1
CSARGGLAGGPSYNEQFF
TGCAGTGCTAGAGGGGGACTAGCGGGAGGGCCAAGTTACAATGAGCAGTTCTTC
>NA|TRBV11-2|NA|TRBJ2-7
CASTTEAKHYEQYF
TGTGCCAGCACCACGGAGGCTAAACACTACGAGCAGTACTTC
>many|TRBV28|TRBD1|TRBJ1-5
CASSLEGQGSNQPQHF
TGTGCCAGCAGCCTTGAGGGACAGGGTAGCAATCAGCCCCAGCATTTT
>many|TRBV2|NA|TRBJ2-3
CASTRGPRSADTQYF
TGTGCCAGCACGCGTGGACCGCGATCGGCGGATACGCAGTATTTT